This TCR beta chain is from a study of technical replicates of blood from several donors. The V gene's germline CDR1 is LGHNT and CDR2 FRNRAP. Germline trimming cut 6 bases from V and 0 bases from J; bases unmatched to any gene: 6. The CDR3 is 17 residues long. Sequencing was performed with immunoSEQ multiplex PCR; in TCRdb, only in-frame clones are kept and a portion is missing. Found here are more than 75,000 clones, roughly 85% of them singletons; the top ten hold roughly 4.9%. The chain couples TRBV12-5 to TRBJ2-2, with TRBD2 identical over 11 bases. Sequenced material: PBMCs. The receptor comes from a human donor in good health. Some clones in this sample may be carry-over from other donors' samples. The CDR3, as DNA: TGTGCTAGTGGCTCTTGGGGACTAGCGGCGAACACCGGGGAGCTGTTTTTT. It codes for CASGSWGLAANTGELFF.